The 9 T cell receptor delta chains given below trace back to one sample, sequenced in a study of gamma-delta chains in newborns, infants, children. TCRdb fed the reads into CATT to redo clone calling. This sample has 8,500 to 14,000 delta-chain clones, with about 8.8% found just once. The sequenced sample consisted of blood. These receptors were obtained from a child who was a newborn, infant or young child, either healthy, febrile or measles-vaccinated (not recorded which).

About this clone itself: One end of the junction does not line up with germline, which may come from a read error. The rearrangement links TRDV2 to TRDJ1, with D possibly matching TRDD3 (5 bases). The CDR3 runs 15 residues. The V gene's germline CDR1 is GEAIGNYY and CDR2 EKD. The CDR3 DNA follows: TGTGCCCGTGACACCTTGCAGGGGAGGTCCGATAAACTCATCTTT. This translates into CARDTLQGRSDKLIF.

As to this clone: Possible read error: a much larger clone is one base away. In the same sample, other DNA sequences code for this CDR3. J is TRDJ1 and V is TRDV2; TRDD3 might be the D (6 bases). V lost 0 bases and J lost 1, with 8 bases in between. The CDR3 totals 14 residues. Germline CDR1 GEAIGNYY, CDR2 EKD. For the CDR3, the DNA is TGTGCCTGTGACACCTTGGGGGGCACCGATAAACTCATCTTT. Its translation: CACDTLGGTDKLIF.

On this clone: An end of the junction differs from the germline gene, which may be a read error. This chain connects TRDV2 to TRDJ3, with D uncertain. The J gene comes from matching the DNA to germline here; TCRdb lacks it. The CDR3 covers 17 residues. The germline gives CDR1 GEAIGNYY, CDR2 EKD. Here the CDR3 reads CACGTAGGSWDTRQMFF. As DNA, the CDR3 is TGTGCCTGTGGCACCGCCGGTGGCTCCTGGGACACCCGACAGATGTTTTTC.

In regard to this clone: Germline and junction disagree at one end, which may indicate a read error. The V call is TRDV2, the J call TRDJ3; a possible D gene is TRDD3 (5 bases). This CDR3 is 21 amino acids long. Germline V lookup: CDR1 GEAIGNYY, CDR2 EKD. CDR3 sequence (DNA): TGTGCCTGTGGCACCGTCGCTCTGGCTGCGGGGAACTCCTGGGACACCCGACAGATGTTTTTC. Translation: CACGTVALAAGNSWDTRQMFF.

The rearrangement uses TRDV2 and TRDJ1; possible D gene TRDD3, 6 bases. V lost 3 bases to trimming and J lost 0 bases, with 16 bases between them. The CDR3 totals 16 residues. Germline loops: CDR1 GEAIGNYY, CDR2 EKD. The CDR3 nucleotides read TGTGCCTGTGACTCGTTGGGGGTTGGGTACACCGATAAACTCATCTTT. Its protein product is CACDSLGVGYTDKLIF.

The V call is TRDV2, the J call TRDJ1, with 11 bases matching TRDD3. V gave up 2 bases and J gave up 3 bases; unmatched junction bases: 7. CDR3 length: 16 amino acids. CDR1 is GEAIGNYY and CDR2 is EKD in the germline V gene. The CDR3 nucleotides read TGTGCCTGTGACATGATGGTGGGGGATACGCCCGATAAACTCATCTTT. It codes for CACDMMVGDTPDKLIF.

The chain has TRDV2 and TRDJ1; 7 nucleotides agree with TRDD3. Germline CDR1 and CDR2: GEAIGNYY and EKD. CDR3 length: 20 amino acids. V was pared by 1 base and J by 0 bases, with 19 bases of the junction left unmatched. DNA of the CDR3: TGTGCCTGTGACACTTTGCACAGGTCTGGGGGGCCAACCTACACCGATAAACTCATCTTT. It specifies CACDTLHRSGGPTYTDKLIF.

This clone was observed a few times. The rearrangement uses TRDV2 and TRDJ1; D remains ambiguous. CDR1 is GEAIGNYY and CDR2 is EKD in the germline V gene. The CDR3 spans 18 residues. Deletions cut 3 bases from V and 0 bases from J, with 22 bases between. The CDR3 coding sequence is TGTGCCTGTGACGGAATGGCGCTTACTGACCAGTACACCGATAAACTCATCTTT. Encoded protein: CACDGMALTDQYTDKLIF.

This clone occurred a few times. J is TRDJ1 and V is TRDV2; TRDD3 aligns across 11 bases. This CDR3 is 17 amino acids long. Germline CDR1 is GEAIGNYY and CDR2 is EKD. Unmatched junction bases numbered 11, after V lost 3 bases and J lost 3 bases. The CDR3 DNA is TGTGCCTGTGACCAACTACGTTCTGGGGGATACTCCGATAAACTCATCTTT. As protein: CACDQLRSGGYSDKLIF.